The rows below give T cell receptor beta chains drawn from one sample of a study of cytomegalovirus exposure and HLA in healthy donors. Clones were read by immunoSEQ multiplex PCR, and TCRdb kept only the in-frame ones, dropping some. Seen here are roughly 150,000 clones, around three fifths observed once, and the top ten hold under 3%. The sample taken for sequencing was PBMCs. These receptors all stem from a woman in her 30s in good health and CMV-seropositive. CDR3s leave out the opening cysteine and the closing phenylalanine or tryptophan. A D gene is named only where the DNA matches it firmly.

J | V | D | CDR3
TRBJ1-4 | TRBV18 | - | ASSPQGRNEKLF
TRBJ2-5 | TRBV2 | TRBD1 | ASSVGTGGVETQY
TRBJ1-2 | TRBV5-1 | TRBD1 | ASSLAGGYGYT
TRBJ1-2 | TRBV13 | TRBD1 | ASSSRTGAVYGYT
TRBJ2-1 | TRBV30 | - | AWSVGASVI
TRBJ2-7 | TRBV5-1 | TRBD1 | ASSLSPGQGAYEQY
TRBJ2-1 | TRBV5-1 | TRBD1 | ASSDPGQGANEQF
TRBJ2-5 | TRBV13 | TRBD2 | ASSVSQQLAGVETQY
TRBJ1-1 | TRBV29-1 | - | SVVGRGHTEAF
TRBJ1-2 | TRBV18 | - | ASSSAGTAYGYT
TRBJ1-5 | TRBV29-1 | TRBD1 | SAVLTGNSNQPQH
TRBJ2-3 | TRBV19 | TRBD1 | ATRDRGTDTQY
TRBJ1-1 | TRBV5-6 | TRBD1 | ASTMTGSTTEAF
TRBJ1-3 | TRBV2 | - | ASSDKLAGNTIY
TRBJ2-3 | TRBV5-6 | TRBD2 | ASSLALRTSETTDTQY
TRBJ2-7 | TRBV27 | TRBD1 | ASSFRQGSDEQY
TRBJ1-4 | TRBV6-5 | TRBD1 | ASSSRQGIVEKLF
TRBJ2-7 | TRBV5-1 | TRBD1 | ASSSGQGSYEQY
TRBJ1-5 | TRBV13 | - | ASSFRDNNQPQH
TRBJ2-3 | TRBV11-2 | TRBD2 | ASSSPLGWRGGDTQY
TRBJ2-1 | TRBV4-1 | TRBD2 | ASSLGKLAGGPFSYNEQF
TRBJ1-2 | TRBV28 | - | ASSLGAANYGYT
TRBJ1-4 | TRBV5-4 | - | ASSPTAGPGEKLF
TRBJ2-3 | TRBV30 | - | AWRSGTQNTDTQY
TRBJ1-3 | TRBV5-1 | - | ASSLAGQGNTIY
TRBJ2-1 | TRBV5-8 | TRBD1 | ASSLSVWTGDSSYNEQF
TRBJ2-1 | TRBV7-9 | TRBD1 | ASSLTGDYNEQF
TRBJ2-3 | TRBV25-1 | TRBD1 | ASSGQGRADTQY
TRBJ1-1 | TRBV6-1 | - | ASSDGGRTEAF
TRBJ2-7 | TRBV5-1 | TRBD2 | ASSLGGGDNYEQY
TRBJ2-3 | TRBV4-2 | TRBD1 | ASSHDRGRVDTQY
TRBJ2-3 | TRBV10-3 | - | AISLSLVTDTQY
TRBJ1-2 | TRBV21-1 | - | ASSKSHEGVGYT
TRBJ1-2 | TRBV4-2 | TRBD1 | ASSQGGQGNYGYT
TRBJ2-1 | TRBV10-2 | TRBD2 | ASSDGGAGNEQF
TRBJ1-5 | TRBV9 | TRBD1 | ASSGGCRQGSNRPQH
TRBJ1-1 | TRBV2 | - | ASMWGGNFGNTEAF